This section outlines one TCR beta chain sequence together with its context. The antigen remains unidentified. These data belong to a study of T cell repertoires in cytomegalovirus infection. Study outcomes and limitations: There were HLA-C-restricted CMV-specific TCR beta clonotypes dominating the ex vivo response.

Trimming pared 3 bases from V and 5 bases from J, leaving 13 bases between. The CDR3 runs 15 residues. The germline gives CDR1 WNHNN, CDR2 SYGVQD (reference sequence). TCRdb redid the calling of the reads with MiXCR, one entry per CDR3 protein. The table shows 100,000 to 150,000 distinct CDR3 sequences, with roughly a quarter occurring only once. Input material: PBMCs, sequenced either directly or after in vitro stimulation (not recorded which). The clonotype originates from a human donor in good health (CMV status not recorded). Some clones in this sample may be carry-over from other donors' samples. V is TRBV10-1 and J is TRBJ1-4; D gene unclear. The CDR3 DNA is TGCGCCAGCAGTGACTCGACCCGAGGGAATGAAAAACTGTTTTTT. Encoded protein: CASSDSTRGNEKLFF.